This T cell receptor (beta chain) was captured in a study of human T cells and chemical hapten exposure. In the study overall: Minor volume differences among pooled libraries chiefly drove per-sample TCR yield variation. The study, taken as a whole, reports: Following DPC sensitization, TCRs present above 1 in 1000 frequency showed no change.

Someone pulled total RNA out of unfractionated whole blood. The germline V gene encodes CDR1 LGHNA and CDR2 YSLEER. Trimming stripped 2 bases from V and 0 bases from J, with 9 bases between. The length of the CDR3 is 15 residues. As concerns this clonotype: What it recognizes is unknown.

Unique molecular identifiers were affixed to discrete cDNA molecules within the library. TCRdb processed the 5' RACE reads anew with MiXCR; each CDR3 protein has one entry. This table has roughly 82,000 distinct CDR3 sequences, more than 15% appearing once. The receptor comes from a female donor in good health. The genes are TRBV4-3 and TRBJ2-3; perhaps TRBD2 as D (5 bases). CDR3 sequence (DNA): TGCGCCAGCAGCCAACAGCTAGCAAGCACAGATACGCAGTATTTT. This sequence encodes CASSQQLASTDTQYF.